This T cell receptor (beta chain) was found in a study of T cell responses to AZD1222 COVID-19 vaccine. Study-wide context: It was second doses at about 4 or about 12 weeks that were pooled.

As regards this clone: No antigen is known for it.

This CDR3 has 15 residues. Germline assignment: CDR1 LNHDA and CDR2 SQIVND (reference sequence). Between the trimmed V and J ends, which lost 1 base and 5 bases, there was a span of 13 bases. General study results and limits: None of the repertoires were sampled until the peak T cell response had passed. The study reported that nearly half of spike-specific TCRs target unmutated variant regions. Spike-wide vaccine-associated CD4 TCRs dominated at 160-218 and 743-854.

Sequencing was performed with immunoSEQ multiplex PCR; in TCRdb, only in-frame clones are kept and a portion is missing. The profile shows approximately 150,000 clones, 80% to 95% of them singletons. The source material was peripheral blood, sampled on day 0 of AZD1222 vaccination. This receptor was obtained from an adult in good health. The rearrangement links TRBV19 to TRBJ2-3, with D perhaps matching TRBD2 (7 bases). CDR3 residues: CASSIGGGSGDTQYF. The DNA for the CDR3 is TGTGCCAGTAGTATAGGGGGGGGCTCGGGAGATACGCAGTATTTT. The full variable domain, its missing parts supplied by reference TRBV19 and TRBJ2-3, is DGGITQSPKYLFRKEGQNVTLSCEQNLNHDAMYWYRQDPGQGLRLIYYSQIVNDFQKGDIAEGYSVSREKKESFPLTVTSAQKNPTAFYLCASSIGGGSGDTQYFGPGTRLTVL.